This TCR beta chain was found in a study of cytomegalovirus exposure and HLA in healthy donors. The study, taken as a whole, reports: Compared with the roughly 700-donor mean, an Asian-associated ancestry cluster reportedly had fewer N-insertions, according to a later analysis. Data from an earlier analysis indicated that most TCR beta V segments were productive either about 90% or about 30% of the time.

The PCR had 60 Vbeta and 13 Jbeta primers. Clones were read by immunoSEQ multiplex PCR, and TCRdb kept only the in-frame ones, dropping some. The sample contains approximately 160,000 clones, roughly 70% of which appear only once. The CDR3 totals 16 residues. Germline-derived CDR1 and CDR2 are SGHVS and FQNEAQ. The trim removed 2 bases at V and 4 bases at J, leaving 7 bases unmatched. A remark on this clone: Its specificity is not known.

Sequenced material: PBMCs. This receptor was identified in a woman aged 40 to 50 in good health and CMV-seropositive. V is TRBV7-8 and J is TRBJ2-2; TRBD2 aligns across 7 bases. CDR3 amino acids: CASSLLYGGTTGELFF. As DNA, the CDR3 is TGTGCCAGCAGCTTACTATACGGGGGGACCACCGGGGAGCTGTTTTTT.